One and the same sample provided the 14 T cell receptor beta chains below, sequenced in a study of human T cells and chemical hapten exposure. TCRdb re-called the RACE reads through MiXCR, storing one row per CDR3 protein. In the table there are 150,000 to 200,000 distinct CDR3 sequences, more than 14% of which are singletons. This sample's time point: patch test 1, 2 weeks after DPC sensitization. Treatment specified: therapeutic diphenylcyclopropenone sensitization with weekly scalp DPC. Source: whole blood, taken in connection with sensitization to the hapten diphenylcyclopropenone (DPC). These receptor sequences come from a woman in her thirties with alopecia areata. Some clones in this sample may be carry-over from other donors' samples.

The chain employs TRBV3-1 and TRBJ1-1, with 7 bases lining up with TRBD1. The V gene's germline CDR1 is LGHDT and CDR2 YNNKEL (reference sequence). This CDR3 comprises 14 residues. The trim removed 4 bases at V and 1 base at J, leaving 3 bases unmatched. CDR3 in DNA: TGTGCCAGCAGCCGGGAGGGGGCGAACACTGAAGCTTTCTTT. It specifies CASSREGANTEAFF.

The genes are TRBV4-1 and TRBJ1-2; D gene ambiguous. CDR3 length: 16 amino acids. Trimming shortened V by 1 base and J by 0 bases, and 12 bases separated the two germline ends. Germline V gene sequence: CDR1 MGHRA, CDR2 YSYEKL. The CDR3: CASSQVVGDSNYGYTF. The DNA of the CDR3 is TGCGCCAGCAGCCAAGTGGTAGGAGACTCTAACTATGGCTACACCTTC.

In its sample, this clonotype was seen many times. This chain joins TRBV5-1 and TRBJ1-4; 7 nucleotides agree with TRBD1. Trimming cost V 4 bases and J 3 bases; bases outside gene matches: 3. The CDR3 is made up of 14 amino acids. Per germline, CDR1 SGHRS and CDR2 YFSETQ. The DNA for the CDR3 is TGCGCCAGCAGCGCAGGGACAGCTAATGAAAAACTGTTTTTT. Translation: CASSAGTANEKLFF.

This clonotype was recorded a few times. CDR3 DNA sequence: TGCGCCAGCAGCTTGGAAGGGACAGGGATCACTGAAGCTTTCTTT. This gives the protein CASSLEGTGITEAFF. The chain recombines TRBV5-1 with TRBJ1-1, with 9 bases fitting TRBD1. This CDR3 has 15 residues. Germline assignment: CDR1 SGHRS and CDR2 YFSETQ. Trimming at V came to 0 bases and at J to 4 bases, leaving 4 bases not matched to a gene. Filled out from reference TRBV5-1 and TRBJ1-1, the complete variable domain reads KAGVTQTPRYLIKTRGQQVTLSCSPISGHRSVSWYQQTPGQGLQFLFEYFSETQRNKGNFPGRFSGRQFSNSRSEMNVSTLELGDSALYLCASSLEGTGITEAFFGQGTRLTVV.

This chain connects TRBV9 to TRBJ2-7; unclear D gene. This CDR3 has 14 amino acids. V lost 0 bases to trimming and J lost 4 bases, with 11 bases between them. Germline assignment: CDR1 SGDLS and CDR2 YYNGEE. The CDR3 bases are TGTGCCAGCAGCGTAGGGGGATTCGGGTACGAGCAGTACTTC. As protein: CASSVGGFGYEQYF. The full variable domain, with the rest looked up from reference TRBV9 and TRBJ2-7, is DSGVTQTPKHLITATGQRVTLRCSPRSGDLSVYWYQQSLDQGLQFLIQYYNGEERAKGNILERFSAQQFPDLHSELNLSSLELGDSALYFCASSVGGFGYEQYFGPGTRLTVT.

This clonotype was found a few times. The genes are TRBV7-6 and TRBJ1-1; TRBD1 might be the D (6 bases). CDR3 length: 13 amino acids. The germline V and J ends were trimmed by 4 bases and 5 bases, with 11 bases remaining between them. Germline V CDR1 and CDR2: SGHVS, FNYEAQ. The CDR3 loop is CASSSHRETEAFF. CDR3 DNA: TGTGCCAGCAGCTCACACAGGGAAACTGAAGCTTTCTTT.

The genes are TRBV30 and TRBJ2-7; 7 nucleotides align to TRBD1. This CDR3 spans 14 amino acids. From germline, CDR1 is GTSNPN and CDR2 SVGIG (reference sequence). Trimming removed 0 bases from V and 1 base from J; junction bases left unmatched: 3. This CDR3 reads CAWSVPDRSYEQYF. The CDR3 DNA reads as TGTGCCTGGAGTGTACCGGACAGGTCCTACGAGCAGTACTTC.

There are a few counts of this clonotype. V is TRBV19 and J is TRBJ2-1; D is possibly TRBD2 (6 bases). The V gene lost 6 bases and the J gene lost 13 bases, with 25 bases spanning the gap. Looked up from germline, CDR1 is LNHDA and CDR2 is SQIVND (reference sequence). The CDR3 loop spans 15 amino acids. The CDR3 spells CASRPSSEGRLTQFF. Here the CDR3 DNA reads TGTGCCAGTAGACCAAGCTCGGAGGGCCGGTTAACTCAGTTCTTC.

The CDR3: CASSLIAVSTDTQYF. The CDR3 DNA reads TGTGCCAGCAGCCTAATAGCGGTTAGCACAGATACGCAGTATTTT. V is TRBV7-6 and J is TRBJ2-3; tentatively, D is TRBD2 (6 bases). Germline assignment: CDR1 SGHVS and CDR2 FNYEAQ. The CDR3 runs 15 residues. Trimming cost V 5 bases and J 0 bases, with 12 bases left between them.

The chain combines TRBV9 with TRBJ2-5, with D possibly being TRBD2 (5 bases). This CDR3 has 15 residues. V was clipped by 4 bases and J by 5 bases, with 18 bases between them. From germline, CDR1 is SGDLS and CDR2 YYNGEE. CDR3 bases: TGTGCCAGCAGCAAACGGGGTCAGGCTCTGGAGACCCAGTACTTC. Amino acids: CASSKRGQALETQYF.

The chain combines TRBV18 with TRBJ1-1, with TRBD1 as a possible D gene (6 bases). The CDR3 covers 14 residues. Germline CDR1 and CDR2: KGHSH and LQKENI. Trimming removed 3 bases from V and 0 bases from J, with 8 bases in between. The CDR3 nucleotides are TGTGCCAGCTCACCGCAGGGGATGAACACTGAAGCTTTCTTT. Translated, it gives CASSPQGMNTEAFF.

A few counts support this clonotype. J is TRBJ2-1 and V is TRBV4-2; possible D gene TRBD1, 6 bases. The CDR3 covers 13 residues. Trimming cost V 1 base and J 10 bases, with 11 bases left between them. Germline loops: CDR1 LGHNA, CDR2 YNFKEQ. CDR3 loop: CASSQGGQREQFF. CDR3 coding DNA: TGTGCCAGCAGCCAAGGGGGGCAGCGGGAGCAGTTCTTC.

This chain uses TRBV20-1 with TRBJ2-1; D remains unclear. CDR3 size: 11 residues. V gave up 8 bases and J gave up 7 bases, with 12 bases separating them. Germline V gene sequence: CDR1 DFQATT, CDR2 SNEGSKA (reference sequence). CDR3 sequence (DNA): TGCAGTAAGCTGGCGCTGAATGAGCAGTTCTTC. Its protein is CSKLALNEQFF.

This clonotype has at least ten counts. The genes are TRBV7-8 and TRBJ1-4; 8 nucleotides align to TRBD1. From germline, CDR1 is SGHVS and CDR2 FQNEAQ. The J segment lost 8 bases and the V segment lost 1 base, leaving 9 bases of the junction unmatched. This CDR3 contains 16 residues. The CDR3 nucleotides read TGTGCCAGCAGCTTAGGACTTACAGGGGGTCGGGAAAAACTGTTTTTT. This gives the protein CASSLGLTGGREKLFF.